This TCR beta chain comes out of a study of T-cell memory formation after mild COVID-19. The study, taken as a whole, reports: The pre-infection memory compartment contained some responding clones, suggesting cross-reactive memory joined. SARS-CoV-2 specificity was not confirmed for second-wave clones peaking on day 37. A second wave expanding day 15 to 37 was CD4+-biased; contracting clones were balanced.

5'RACE with constant-segment primers built TCRalpha and TCRbeta cDNA libraries with UMIs. TCRdb re-analysed the 5' RACE reads in MiXCR, keeping a single row per CDR3 protein. In the table there are some 450,000 distinct CDR3 sequences, around 20% of which are singletons. The CDR3 sequence is 13 residues long. Trimming cost V 5 bases and J 4 bases, with 11 bases left between them. Germline CDR1 is SEHNR and CDR2 is FQNEAQ (reference sequence). This clonotype was counted between two and nine times. The antigen remains undetermined. The sample taken for sequencing was PBMCs or a T cell subset sorted from them (not recorded which). V and J are TRBV7-9 and TRBJ2-5; the D call may be TRBD1 or TRBD2 (6 bases each). The receptor was isolated from an adult woman who had mild COVID-19 (a few samples of this study predate the infection). Cell type and time point are not known. CDR3 coding DNA: TGTGCCAGCAGCGGGAGGACAGCAGAGACCCAGTACTTC. As protein: CASSGRTAETQYF.